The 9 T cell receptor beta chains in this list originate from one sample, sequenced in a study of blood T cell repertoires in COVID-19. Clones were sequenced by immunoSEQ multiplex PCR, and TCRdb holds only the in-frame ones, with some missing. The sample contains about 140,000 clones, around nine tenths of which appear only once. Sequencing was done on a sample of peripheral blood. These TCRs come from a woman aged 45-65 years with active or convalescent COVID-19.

For the CDR3, the DNA is TGCGCCAGCAAGTCTCCTCGGGAGCCCTCTGGAAACACCATATATTTT. This codes for CASKSPREPSGNTIYF. This rearrangement joins TRBV5-1 to TRBJ1-3, with D unclear. Between the trimmed V and J ends, which lost 6 bases and 0 bases, there was a span of 16 bases. This CDR3 has 16 residues. Germline V lookup: CDR1 SGHRS, CDR2 YFSETQ.

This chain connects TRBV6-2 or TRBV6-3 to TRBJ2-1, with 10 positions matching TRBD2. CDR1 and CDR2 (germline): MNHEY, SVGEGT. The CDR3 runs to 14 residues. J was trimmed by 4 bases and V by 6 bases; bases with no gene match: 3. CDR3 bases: TGTGCCAGCAGCTGGACTAGCGGTTACAATGAGCAGTTCTTC. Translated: CASSWTSGYNEQFF.

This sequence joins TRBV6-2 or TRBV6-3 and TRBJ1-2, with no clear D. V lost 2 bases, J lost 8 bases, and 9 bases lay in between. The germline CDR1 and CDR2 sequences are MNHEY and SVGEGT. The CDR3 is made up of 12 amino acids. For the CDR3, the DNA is TGTGCCAGCAGTTACGACCGAGGAGGCTACACCTTC. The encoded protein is CASSYDRGGYTF.

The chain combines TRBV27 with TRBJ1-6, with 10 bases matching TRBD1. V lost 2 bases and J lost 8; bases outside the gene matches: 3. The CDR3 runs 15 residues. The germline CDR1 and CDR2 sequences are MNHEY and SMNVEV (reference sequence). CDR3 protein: CASSLRDRGDSPLHF. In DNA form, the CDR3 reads TGTGCCAGCAGTTTAAGGGACAGGGGTGATTCACCCCTCCACTTT.

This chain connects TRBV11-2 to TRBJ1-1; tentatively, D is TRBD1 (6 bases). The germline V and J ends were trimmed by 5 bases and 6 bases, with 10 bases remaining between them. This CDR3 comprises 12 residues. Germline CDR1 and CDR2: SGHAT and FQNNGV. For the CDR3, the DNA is TGTGCCAGCAGCCCAAGGACAGCTGAAGCTTTCTTT. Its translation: CASSPRTAEAFF. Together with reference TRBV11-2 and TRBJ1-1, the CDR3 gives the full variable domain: EAGVAQSPRYKIIEKRQSVAFWCNPISGHATLYWYQQILGQGPKLLIQFQNNGVVDDSQLPKDRFSAERLKGVDSTLKIQPAKLEDSAVYLCASSPRTAEAFFGQGTRLTVV.

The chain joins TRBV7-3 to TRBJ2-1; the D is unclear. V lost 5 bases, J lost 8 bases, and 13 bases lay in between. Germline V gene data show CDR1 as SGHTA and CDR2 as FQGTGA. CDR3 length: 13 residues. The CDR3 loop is CASSTGSNHEQFF. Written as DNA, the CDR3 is TGTGCCAGCAGCACGGGTAGCAATCATGAGCAGTTCTTC.

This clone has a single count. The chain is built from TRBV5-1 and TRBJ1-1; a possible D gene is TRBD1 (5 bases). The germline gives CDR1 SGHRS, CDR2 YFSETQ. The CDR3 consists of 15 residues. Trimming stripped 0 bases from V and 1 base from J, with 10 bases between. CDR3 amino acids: CASSLERQPNTEAFF. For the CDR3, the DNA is TGCGCCAGCAGCTTGGAGCGACAGCCGAACACTGAAGCTTTCTTT.

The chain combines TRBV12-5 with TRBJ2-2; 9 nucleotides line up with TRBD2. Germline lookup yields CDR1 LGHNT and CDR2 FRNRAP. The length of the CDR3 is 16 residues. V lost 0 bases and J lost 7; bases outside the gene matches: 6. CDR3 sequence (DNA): TGTGCTAGTGGTTTGGTGAGCGGGGGGAGGAGCGGGGAGCTGTTTTTT. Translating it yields CASGLVSGGRSGELFF.

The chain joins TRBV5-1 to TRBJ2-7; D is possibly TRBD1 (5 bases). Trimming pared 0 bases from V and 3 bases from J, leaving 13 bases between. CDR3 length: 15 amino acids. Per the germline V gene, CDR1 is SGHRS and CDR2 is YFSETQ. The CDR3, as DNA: TGCGCCAGCAGCTTGGTCCAGGGTGTCATCTACGAGCAGTACTTC. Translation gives CASSLVQGVIYEQYF.